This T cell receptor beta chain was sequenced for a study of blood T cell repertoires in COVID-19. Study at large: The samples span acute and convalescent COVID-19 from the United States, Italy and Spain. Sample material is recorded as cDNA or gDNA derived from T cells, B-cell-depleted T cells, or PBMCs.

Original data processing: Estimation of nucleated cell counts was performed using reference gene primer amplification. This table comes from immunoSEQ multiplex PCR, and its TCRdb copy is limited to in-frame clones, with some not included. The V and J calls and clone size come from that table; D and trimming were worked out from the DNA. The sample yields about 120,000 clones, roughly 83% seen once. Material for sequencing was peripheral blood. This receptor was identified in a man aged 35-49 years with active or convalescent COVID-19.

Written as DNA, the CDR3 is TGTGCCAGCGGGGGACTGGTAACCTACGAGCAGTACTTC. Its protein product is CASGGLVTYEQYF. The chain joins TRBV11-1 to TRBJ2-7, with a weak D call TRBD2 (6 bases). This CDR3 spans 13 amino acids. Germline-derived CDR1 and CDR2 are SGHAT and FQDESV (reference sequence). Trimming cost V 8 bases and J 2 bases, with 13 bases left between them.